These 30 T cell receptor beta chains were sequenced from one sample in a study of blood T cell repertoires in COVID-19. Sequencing was performed with immunoSEQ multiplex PCR; in TCRdb, only in-frame clones are kept and a portion is missing. The data show roughly 63,000 clones, around 80% seen once. Material: peripheral blood. The receptors here all came from a human donor in a cohort sampled during active COVID-19.

This clone has more than one count but fewer than ten. The chain has TRBV28 and TRBJ2-1; perhaps TRBD1 as D (6 bases). This CDR3 comprises 13 residues. Trimming left V 2 bases short and J 9 bases short, with 11 bases between. The germline V gene has CDR1 MDHEN and CDR2 SYDVKM. CDR3 protein: CASSLEGRGEQFF. The CDR3 nucleotides read TGTGCCAGCAGTTTAGAGGGCAGGGGTGAGCAGTTCTTC.

CDR3 sequence (DNA): TGCGCCAGCAGCCTCCGGGTCCTTCAACAGGCGGATACGCAGTATTTT. This translates into CASSLRVLQQADTQYF. This chain connects TRBV5-1 to TRBJ2-3; D is possibly TRBD1 (5 bases). Trimming removed 4 bases at V and 6 bases at J, with 21 bases between. The length of the CDR3 is 16 residues. The germline V gene encodes CDR1 SGHRS and CDR2 YFSETQ.

The V call is TRBV28, the J call TRBJ2-6, with 12 bases lining up with TRBD2. Germline CDR1 and CDR2: MDHEN and SYDVKM. V dropped 6 bases and J dropped 4; count of bases not matched to a gene: 4. The CDR3 spans 16 residues. CDR3 residues: CASRGLAGSGANVLTF. CDR3 nucleotide sequence: TGTGCCAGCAGAGGACTAGCGGGATCAGGGGCCAACGTCCTGACTTTC. The full variable domain, rest sourced from reference TRBV28 and TRBJ2-6, is DVKVTQSSRYLVKRTGEKVFLECVQDMDHENMFWYRQDPGLGLRLIYFSYDVKMKEKGDIPEGYSVSREKKERFSLILESASTNQTSMYLCASRGLAGSGANVLTFGAGSRLTVL.

The V and J genes are TRBV11-3 and TRBJ2-1, with 15 nucleotides matching TRBD2. Germline trimming cut 3 bases from V and 8 bases from J; bases unmatched to any gene: 5. Germline lookup yields CDR1 SGHNT and CDR2 YENEEA. The CDR3 is made up of 16 amino acids. The CDR3 coding sequence is TGTGCCAGCAGCTTTGGTGGACTAGCGGGAGGGTATGAGCAGTTCTTC. Its translation: CASSFGGLAGGYEQFF.

This clone was seen many times. The chain links TRBV4-3 to TRBJ2-1; TRBD2 matches 8 bases. J gave up 8 bases and V 4 bases, and 7 bases lay outside the gene matches. Germline CDR1 and CDR2: LGHNA and YSLEER. This CDR3 contains 14 residues. CDR3 protein: CASSPGLASDEQFF. The CDR3 nucleotides read TGCGCCAGCAGCCCCGGACTAGCTAGCGATGAGCAGTTCTTC.

This rearrangement joins TRBV7-6 to TRBJ1-5, with 7 bases lining up with TRBD1. Germline loops: CDR1 SGHVS, CDR2 FNYEAQ. CDR3 length equals 16 residues. V lost 5 bases and J lost 1; bases outside the gene matches: 8. CDR3 DNA: TGTGCCAGCAGCGACGCAGGGGGTGTAAGCAATCAGCCCCAGCATTTT. Its translation is CASSDAGGVSNQPQHF.

This chain links TRBV19 with TRBJ2-1; 10 nucleotides line up with TRBD2. The CDR3 length is 15 residues. The germline gives CDR1 LNHDA, CDR2 SQIVND (reference sequence). V lost 6 bases to trimming and J lost 9 bases; unmatched junction nucleotides: 11. This CDR3 reads CASRGWLAGVVEQFF. As DNA, the CDR3 is TGTGCCAGTAGAGGGTGGCTAGCGGGAGTTGTTGAGCAGTTCTTC.

V gene TRBV24-1 combines with J gene TRBJ1-2, with TRBD1 as a possible D gene (5 bases). The V end was cut by 9 bases, the J end by 2 bases, with 18 bases between. The CDR3 is 15 amino acids. Germline CDR1 and CDR2: KGHDR and SFDVKD. The CDR3 sequence: CATGGFVGLNYGYTF. The CDR3 DNA is TGTGCCACCGGGGGGTTTGTGGGATTGAACTATGGCTACACCTTC.

This chain joins TRBV6-5 and TRBJ1-2, with 10 bases aligning to TRBD1. CDR3 length equals 14 residues. Germline lookup yields CDR1 MNHEY and CDR2 SVGAGI. Trimming removed 5 bases from V and 1 base from J; junction bases left unmatched: 1. The CDR3 coding sequence is TGTGCCAGCAGTAGGACAGGGGGTAACTATGGCTACACCTTC. Translation gives CASSRTGGNYGYTF.

The chain recombines TRBV19 with TRBJ1-1; TRBD1 aligns across 9 bases. Germline loops: CDR1 LNHDA, CDR2 SQIVND (reference sequence). The trim removed 4 bases at V and 9 bases at J, leaving 12 bases unmatched. This CDR3 comprises 15 residues. The CDR3 DNA reads as TGTGCCAGTAGTACCCTAAGACAGGGGGAGTGGAAAGCTTTCTTT. Protein product: CASSTLRQGEWKAFF.

The rearrangement links TRBV5-1 to TRBJ2-5, with D possibly being TRBD2 (6 bases). Trimming took 4 bases from V and 4 from J, leaving 17 bases between them. The CDR3 sequence is 15 residues long. CDR1 and CDR2 from the germline V gene are SGHRS and YFSETQ. DNA for the CDR3: TGCGCCAGCAGCCTCACGCCGGGAGCGTCAGAGACCCAGTACTTC. Protein product: CASSLTPGASETQYF.

This chain links TRBV5-1 with TRBJ2-1; 14 nucleotides agree with TRBD2. CDR1 SGHRS and CDR2 YFSETQ come from the germline V gene. The trim removed 4 bases at V and 7 bases at J, leaving 4 bases unmatched. The length of the CDR3 is 15 residues. CDR3 in DNA: TGCGCCAGCAGCACGGGACTAGCGGGGGATAATGAGCAGTTCTTC. Translation: CASSTGLAGDNEQFF.

This clone was detected only once. The chain recombines TRBV12-3 or TRBV12-4 with TRBJ2-2; weak D call: TRBD1 (6 bases). The CDR3 has 13 amino acids. Trimming removed 3 bases at V and 6 bases at J, with 8 bases between. The CDR3 DNA sequence: TGTGCCAGCAGTTTGCCAGGGGCCGGGGAGCTGTTTTTT. It encodes CASSLPGAGELFF.

This clone was detected only a few times. The J gene is TRBJ2-3, the V gene TRBV5-4, with 7 bases identical to TRBD2. Germline CDR1 SGHNT, CDR2 YYREEE (reference sequence). This CDR3 has 12 amino acids. V shed 4 bases and J 6 bases; nucleotides not matched to a gene: 2. The CDR3 nucleotides are TGTGCCAGCAGCCTACTAGCGGATACGCAGTATTTT. Its protein is CASSLLADTQYF.

The rearrangement joins TRBV5-1 to TRBJ2-3; 7 bases align to TRBD2. The germline V gene has CDR1 SGHRS and CDR2 YFSETQ. V lost 2 bases and J lost 4; bases outside the gene matches: 7. The CDR3 is made up of 15 amino acids. The CDR3 nucleotides are TGCGCCAGCAGCTTTGACGGGAGGAGCGCAGATACGCAGTATTTT. Translating gives CASSFDGRSADTQYF.

This rearrangement joins TRBV6-1 to TRBJ1-5, with 8 bases aligning to TRBD1. The V segment lost 3 bases and the J segment 4 bases; nucleotides outside the gene matches: 5. This CDR3 spans 15 amino acids. Germline loops: CDR1 MNHNS, CDR2 SASEGT. The CDR3 spells CASSEGQGANQPQHF. CDR3 bases: TGTGCCAGCAGTGAGGGGCAGGGGGCGAATCAGCCCCAGCATTTT.

V gene TRBV9 combines with J gene TRBJ1-5, with D perhaps matching TRBD1 (6 bases). The CDR3 totals 15 residues. Trimming removed 3 bases at V and 6 bases at J, with 16 bases between. CDR1 and CDR2 (germline): SGDLS, YYNGEE. CDR3 bases: TGTGCCAGCAGCGGCTCGGACAGTGGGGGTCAGCCCCAGCATTTT. Amino acids: CASSGSDSGGQPQHF.

The chain is built from TRBV5-1 and TRBJ1-5, with TRBD1 identical over 8 bases. The CDR3 has 13 residues. Germline CDR1 SGHRS, CDR2 YFSETQ. The V segment lost 5 bases and the J segment 6 bases; nucleotides outside the gene matches: 4. CDR3 amino acids: CASRRGTGQPQHF. The CDR3, as DNA: TGCGCCAGCAGGCGGGGGACAGGTCAGCCCCAGCATTTT.

The chain employs TRBV10-2 and TRBJ1-5; 10 nucleotides agree with TRBD1. CDR1 is WSHSY, CDR2 SAAADI, per germline. The CDR3 totals 17 residues. J lost 3 bases, V lost 3 bases, and 8 bases had no gene match. CDR3: CASSDVRDRGPNQPQHF. The CDR3 DNA reads as TGCGCCAGCAGTGATGTCCGGGACAGGGGTCCCAATCAGCCCCAGCATTTT.

The chain links TRBV9 to TRBJ1-5, with 7 bases aligning to TRBD1. The germline CDR1 and CDR2 sequences are SGDLS and YYNGEE. This CDR3 spans 15 amino acids. V lost 5 bases, J lost 1 base, and 6 bases stayed unmatched. This chain's CDR3 is CASSQAGQSNQPQHF. The DNA of the CDR3 is TGTGCCAGCAGTCAGGCGGGACAGAGCAATCAGCCCCAGCATTTT.

This clone has only a few counts. The chain is built from TRBV7-2 and TRBJ2-1, with D possibly matching TRBD2 (5 bases). V was shortened by 1 base and J by 8 bases, with 15 bases between the two germline ends. Germline-derived CDR1 and CDR2 are SGHTA and FQGNSA. The length of the CDR3 is 15 residues. The chain's CDR3 is CASSLVLASEDEQFF. CDR3 DNA sequence: TGTGCCAGCAGCTTAGTACTCGCTTCGGAGGATGAGCAGTTCTTC.

V gene TRBV27 combines with J gene TRBJ2-4; tentative D call: TRBD1 (6 bases). Trimming cost V 6 bases and J 8 bases, with 14 bases left between them. CDR1 and CDR2 from the germline V gene are MNHEY and SMNVEV (reference sequence). The CDR3 runs 13 residues. CDR3 nucleotide sequence: TGTGCCAGCAGAAACAGGGCCACGGACATTCAGTACTTC. It specifies CASRNRATDIQYF.

This chain joins TRBV30 and TRBJ1-2; 8 bases agree with TRBD1. Trimming at V came to 2 bases and at J to 8 bases, leaving 10 bases not matched to a gene. This CDR3 is 14 amino acids long. Germline V lookup: CDR1 GTSNPN, CDR2 SVGIG (reference sequence). The CDR3 loop is CAWSSGTGLGGYTF. DNA of the CDR3: TGTGCCTGGAGTTCCGGGACAGGTTTGGGGGGCTACACCTTC.

V gene TRBV7-6 combines with J gene TRBJ2-2; TRBD2 aligns across 10 bases. CDR1 is SGHVS and CDR2 is FNYEAQ in the germline V gene. After removal of 1 base from V and 7 bases from J, the junction contained 6 bases not matched to a gene. The CDR3 spans 16 residues. The CDR3, as DNA: TGTGCCAGCAGCTTAGTAGCTAGCGGGAGTATCGGGGAGCTGTTTTTT. Its protein is CASSLVASGSIGELFF. The variable domain in full, completed from reference TRBV7-6 and TRBJ2-2, reads GAGVSQSPRYKVTKRGQDVALRCDPISGHVSLYWYRQALGQGPEFLTYFNYEAQQDKSGLPNDRFSAERPEGSISTLTIQRTEQRDSAMYRCASSLVASGSIGELFFGEGSRLTVL.

J is TRBJ2-7 and V is TRBV5-4; possibly TRBD1 for D (5 bases). The CDR3 is 12 amino acids. Per germline, CDR1 SGHNT and CDR2 YYREEE (reference sequence). Deletions cut 2 bases from V and 3 bases from J, with 6 bases between. The CDR3 loop reads CASSFTGYEQYF. The CDR3 DNA reads TGTGCCAGCAGCTTTACAGGCTACGAGCAGTACTTC.

V usage is TRBV24-1 and J usage is TRBJ1-6; perhaps TRBD1 as D (6 bases). CDR1 is KGHDR and CDR2 is SFDVKD in the germline V gene. CDR3 length equals 14 residues. Trimming left V 9 bases short and J 9 bases short, with 17 bases between. This CDR3 reads CATQATGGRSPLHF. CDR3 in DNA: TGTGCCACCCAGGCGACGGGGGGCCGTTCACCCCTCCACTTT.

CDR3 nucleotide sequence: TGTGCCAGCAGCTTTCTCCCGGGACAGAGCTACGAGCAGTACTTC. Its protein product is CASSFLPGQSYEQYF. This chain uses TRBV11-3 with TRBJ2-7; 7 bases agree with TRBD1. Germline V CDR1 and CDR2: SGHNT, YENEEA. V shed 3 bases and J 3 bases; nucleotides not matched to a gene: 8. The CDR3 loop spans 15 amino acids. Full variable domain (missing parts from reference TRBV11-3 and TRBJ2-7): EAGVVQSPRYKIIEKKQPVAFWCNPISGHNTLYWYLQNLGQGPELLIRYENEEAVDDSQLPKDRFSAERLKGVDSTLKIQPAELGDSAVYLCASSFLPGQSYEQYFGPGTRLTVT.

V usage is TRBV2 and J usage is TRBJ2-3; TRBD2 is a possible D gene (5 bases). V lost 8 bases to trimming and J lost 3 bases, with 18 bases between them. CDR3 length equals 15 residues. The germline gives CDR1 SNHLY, CDR2 FYNNEI. The CDR3 reads CASRSDRQKTDTQYF. The CDR3 DNA is TGTGCCAGCCGTAGCGACCGCCAAAAAACAGATACGCAGTATTTT.

V gene TRBV7-3 combines with J gene TRBJ1-1; D unresolved. V shed 2 bases and J shed 1 base, with 5 bases lying between them. The CDR3 length is 13 residues. CDR1 is SGHTA, CDR2 FQGTGA, per germline. CDR3 loop: CASSLQANTEAFF. The CDR3 nucleotides are TGTGCCAGCAGCTTACAGGCGAACACTGAAGCTTTCTTT.

This clone has just a few counts. The V and J genes are TRBV29-1 and TRBJ1-1, with TRBD1 matching over 7 bases. The trim removed 5 bases at V and 0 bases at J, leaving 9 bases unmatched. Germline values: CDR1 SQVTM, CDR2 ANQGSEA. This CDR3 spans 15 amino acids. For the CDR3, the DNA is TGCAGCGTTACTAGGGACAGAGCGCTGAACACTGAAGCTTTCTTT. Residues: CSVTRDRALNTEAFF.